The 19 T cell receptor beta chains in this list originate from one sample, sequenced in a study of cytomegalovirus exposure and HLA in healthy donors. The primer mix had 60 Vbeta and 13 Jbeta primers. Sequenced by immunoSEQ multiplex PCR; TCRdb stores in-frame clones only, minus some. The profile covers around 160,000 clones, with 77% appearing a single time and approximately 7% taken by the ten largest. Sequencing was performed on PBMCs. The receptors stem from a male donor in good health and CMV-seropositive.

The chain has TRBV6-1 and TRBJ1-5; D is unclear. Germline assignment: CDR1 MNHNS and CDR2 SASEGT. The CDR3 covers 14 residues. The V and J ends lost 8 bases and 0 bases respectively, with 11 bases between them. Here the CDR3 reads CASRSPHSNQPQHF. CDR3 nucleotides: TGTGCCAGCCGTAGTCCTCATAGCAATCAGCCCCAGCATTTT.

The J gene is TRBJ2-7, the V gene TRBV5-1; TRBD1 matches 9 bases. The ends lost 4 bases at V and 5 bases at J; junction bases unmatched: 4. The CDR3 contains 13 residues. Germline CDR1 is SGHRS and CDR2 is YFSETQ. The CDR3 loop is CASSLRTGDEQYF. CDR3 nucleotides: TGCGCCAGCAGCCTTAGGACAGGGGACGAGCAGTACTTC.

The V gene is TRBV7-9, the J gene TRBJ2-5; TRBD1 is a possible D gene (5 bases). Trimming left V 5 bases short and J 0 bases short, with 19 bases between. Looked up from germline, CDR1 is SEHNR and CDR2 is FQNEAQ (reference sequence). The CDR3 covers 17 residues. The CDR3 loop reads CASSAQGSRQYQETQYF. In DNA, the CDR3 is TGTGCCAGCAGCGCCCAGGGATCTAGGCAGTACCAAGAGACCCAGTACTTC.

CDR3 loop: CASSTGLETQYF. The CDR3 DNA reads as TGCGCCAGCAGCACGGGTCTAGAGACCCAGTACTTC. V usage is TRBV5-1 and J usage is TRBJ2-5; D gene ambiguous. V lost 4 bases and J 4 bases, leaving 8 bases between the germline ends. From germline, CDR1 is SGHRS and CDR2 YFSETQ. There are 12 residues in the CDR3.

As DNA, the CDR3 is TGTGCCAGCAGCGTGGGGATTAGCGGGGGGACCTACGAGCAGTACTTC. Translating gives CASSVGISGGTYEQYF. The chain recombines TRBV9 with TRBJ2-7, with 10 bases that match TRBD2. Germline values: CDR1 SGDLS, CDR2 YYNGEE. V lost 2 bases to trimming and J lost 2 bases; unmatched junction nucleotides: 7. The CDR3 loop spans 16 amino acids. The full variable domain, with the rest looked up from reference TRBV9 and TRBJ2-7, is DSGVTQTPKHLITATGQRVTLRCSPRSGDLSVYWYQQSLDQGLQFLIQYYNGEERAKGNILERFSAQQFPDLHSELNLSSLELGDSALYFCASSVGISGGTYEQYFGPGTRLTVT.

The CDR3 spells CASSEGGQGTYEQYF. DNA of the CDR3: TGCGCCAGCAGTGAGGGGGGACAGGGGACCTACGAGCAGTACTTC. The rearrangement uses TRBV10-1 and TRBJ2-7; 10 bases agree with TRBD1. This CDR3 comprises 15 residues. The V segment lost 2 bases and the J segment 2 bases; nucleotides outside the gene matches: 3. The germline V gene encodes CDR1 WNHNN and CDR2 SYGVQD (reference sequence).

The chain links TRBV9 to TRBJ1-1, with 8 bases lining up with TRBD1. Per the germline V gene, CDR1 is SGDLS and CDR2 is YYNGEE. Trimming at V came to 0 bases and at J to 3 bases, leaving 7 bases not matched to a gene. This CDR3 is 16 amino acids long. The CDR3 DNA reads as TGTGCCAGCAGCGTAGGGGGTGGACAGGGTGACACTGAAGCTTTCTTT. Translated, it gives CASSVGGGQGDTEAFF.

This clone was detected only a few times. The chain joins TRBV6-1 to TRBJ2-7; D not resolved. V gave up 4 bases and J gave up 2 bases, with 9 bases separating them. The germline V gene encodes CDR1 MNHNS and CDR2 SASEGT. The CDR3 covers 13 residues. The CDR3 is CASSGLATYEQYF. CDR3 DNA sequence: TGTGCCAGCAGTGGACTTGCCACCTACGAGCAGTACTTC.

To note about this clone: Other DNA sequences from this sample encode an identical CDR3 as well. The chain combines TRBV19 with TRBJ1-2; tentatively, D is TRBD1 (6 bases). Trimming stripped 0 bases from V and 4 bases from J, with 9 bases between. Germline V gives CDR1 LNHDA, CDR2 SQIVND (reference sequence). The CDR3 has 14 residues. This chain's CDR3 is CASSIDRGTYGYTF. For the CDR3, the DNA is TGTGCCAGTAGTATAGACAGGGGAACCTATGGCTACACCTTC.

This clone was picked up a small number of times. The chain uses TRBV2 and TRBJ2-7; TRBD1 matches at 8 bases. The CDR3 length is 13 residues. Germline lookup yields CDR1 SNHLY and CDR2 FYNNEI. The junction had 8 bases not matched to a gene; V was cut back by 7 bases and J by 6 bases. CDR3 sequence (DNA): TGTGCCAGCAAACGGACAGGGACATTCGAGCAGTACTTC. Amino acids: CASKRTGTFEQYF.

This chain uses TRBV7-8 with TRBJ1-1; D possibly corresponds to TRBD1 (5 bases). The germline V and J ends were trimmed by 2 bases and 4 bases, with 8 bases remaining between them. Germline CDR1 is SGHVS and CDR2 is FQNEAQ. The CDR3 loop spans 13 amino acids. The CDR3 DNA reads TGTGCCAGCAGCTTATTTACAGGCACTGAAGCTTTCTTT. Translated, it gives CASSLFTGTEAFF.

The chain links TRBV10-1 to TRBJ2-3; no reliable D call. The CDR3 spans 15 residues. V was pared by 3 bases and J by 0 bases, with 10 bases between. Germline loops: CDR1 WNHNN, CDR2 SYGVQD (reference sequence). The CDR3 here is CASSELPSSTDTQYF. The CDR3 nucleotides are TGCGCCAGCAGTGAACTCCCATCCAGCACAGATACGCAGTATTTT.

The V gene is TRBV9, the J gene TRBJ2-3; 11 bases align to TRBD2. Germline V lookup: CDR1 SGDLS, CDR2 YYNGEE. The CDR3 sequence is 16 residues long. J gave up 2 bases and V 3 bases, and 5 bases lay outside the gene matches. The CDR3 here is CASSAIAGGPTDTQYF. The CDR3 DNA reads as TGTGCCAGCAGCGCTATAGCGGGGGGGCCCACAGATACGCAGTATTTT.

The genes are TRBV23-1 and TRBJ1-6; D unclear. TRBV23-1 is flagged as an ORF with uncertain function. The CDR3 extends over 16 amino acids. Trimming took off 4 bases at V and 17 bases at J, with 27 bases between the two ends. Here the CDR3 reads CASSPSSQRRPNGIHF. CDR3 DNA sequence: TGCGCCAGCAGTCCTTCATCCCAAAGGAGGCCGAATGGGATCCACTTT.

This clone was found a few times. The V gene is TRBV9, the J gene TRBJ1-2; TRBD1 aligns across 8 bases. The CDR3 runs 13 residues. Germline CDR1 and CDR2: SGDLS and YYNGEE. The junction had 2 bases not matched to a gene; V was cut back by 3 bases and J by 4 bases. The CDR3 nucleotides read TGTGCCAGCAGCGCCGGGACAGGCTATGGCTACACCTTC. It translates to CASSAGTGYGYTF.

The chain couples TRBV19 to TRBJ2-2; D unclear. The CDR3 has 12 residues. V shed 9 bases and J shed 6 bases, with 11 bases lying between them. CDR1 and CDR2 (germline): LNHDA, SQIVND (reference sequence). CDR3 in amino acids: CASLQRPGELFF. The CDR3 DNA is TGTGCCAGCCTCCAGCGACCCGGGGAGCTGTTTTTT.

The chain uses TRBV7-8 and TRBJ1-2, with TRBD1 matching 8 bases. The junction had 13 bases not matched to a gene; V was cut back by 5 bases and J by 5 bases. The CDR3 consists of 16 residues. CDR1 and CDR2 from the germline V gene are SGHVS and FQNEAQ. CDR3 sequence reads: CASSISIRGRGYGYTF. Here the CDR3 DNA reads TGTGCCAGCAGCATATCCATCAGGGGGCGCGGGTATGGCTACACCTTC.

This chain links TRBV11-2 with TRBJ2-7, with 9 nucleotides matching TRBD2. V was clipped by 4 bases and J by 4 bases; unmatched bases: 5. There are 14 residues in the CDR3. Germline loops: CDR1 SGHAT, CDR2 FQNNGV. CDR3 nucleotide sequence: TGTGCCAGCAGCTGGTTTAGCGGGGGTTACGAGCAGTACTTC. Amino acid sequence: CASSWFSGGYEQYF.

This chain uses TRBV7-9 with TRBJ2-1; the D is unclear. Trimming stripped 5 bases from V and 0 bases from J, with 14 bases between. The length of the CDR3 is 16 residues. Germline-derived CDR1 and CDR2 are SEHNR and FQNEAQ (reference sequence). This chain's CDR3 is CASSPRLVSSYNEQFF. CDR3 sequence (DNA): TGTGCCAGCAGCCCCCGGCTAGTGAGCTCCTACAATGAGCAGTTCTTC.